The next 10 T cell receptor beta chains were all read from a single sample in a study of T-cell reconstitution after alpha-beta-depleted transplantation in children (dated by TCRdb to the mid-2010s). Library prep was done by PCR. Reads for this sample came from an Illumina HiSeq 2500. To normalize quantification of the TCRbeta repertoire, the TCR libraries were built with molecular barcoding that relied on unique molecular identifiers. TCRdb applied fastp at Q25 and MiXCR to the public reads, then kept only in-frame beta chains. For every CDR3 protein sequence, its rows merge into one entry that carries the most common genes and DNA. This sample comprises 200,000 to 300,000 distinct CDR3 sequences, roughly 25% of them detected only once. In total, the top ten clones hold 4% to 5.5% of the sample. Sample treatment or condition, as interpreted from the label and publication: allogeneic hematopoietic cell transplantation with graft depleted of TCRalphabeta T cells and CD19 B cells.

Sequenced here: PBMCs, mostly from graft donor cells, sampled 360 days after TCRalphabeta/CD19-depleted stem cell transplant. The receptor source for this set is a female patient aged 2 to 10 who had a stem cell transplant for congenital amegakaryocytic thrombocytopenia, so the T cells may come from the graft donor.

The rearrangement links TRBV12-3 or TRBV12-4 to TRBJ2-7; possibly TRBD1 or TRBD2 for D (5 bases each). The V end was cut by 1 base, the J end by 6 bases, with 10 bases between. The CDR3 consists of 13 residues. The CDR3: CASSLVSGTEQYF. CDR3 DNA: TGTGCCAGCAGTTTAGTGTCGGGGACCGAGCAGTACTTC.

The chain couples TRBV6-1 to TRBJ1-6, with TRBD1 matching over 8 bases. CDR3 length equals 19 residues. The V gene's germline CDR1 is MNHNS and CDR2 SASEGT. With V trimmed by 6 bases and J by 5 bases, 18 bases remained unmatched. CDR3 loop: CASSPTVVDREFHNSPLHF. The CDR3 DNA is TGTGCCAGCAGCCCCACGGTTGTGGACAGGGAATTCCATAATTCACCCCTCCACTTT.

The sample holds one count of this clonotype. The chain combines TRBV7-2 with TRBJ1-3, with D tentatively TRBD1 (5 bases). Germline assignment: CDR1 SGHTA and CDR2 FQGNSA. The CDR3 runs to 17 residues. V was trimmed by 5 bases and J by 2 bases, leaving 19 bases between them. The CDR3 DNA reads as TGTGCCAGCAGCCAACCCCGGGGCTGGGCTCCTGGAAACACCATATATTTT. Translating it yields CASSQPRGWAPGNTIYF.

This clonotype was seen a few times. The rearrangement joins TRBV25-1 to TRBJ2-5; tentative D call: TRBD1 (6 bases). V was trimmed by 11 bases and J by 2 bases, leaving 12 bases between them. The CDR3 length is 12 residues. Germline assignment: CDR1 MGHDK and CDR2 SYGVNS. CDR3 in DNA: TGTGCCGCTCAGGGGCTGCAAGAGACCCAGTACTTC. Protein: CAAQGLQETQYF.

The chain is built from TRBV7-9 and TRBJ2-1; D is ambiguous. The CDR3 covers 14 residues. Deletions cut 3 bases from V and 6 bases from J, with 12 bases between. Per the germline V gene, CDR1 is SEHNR and CDR2 is FQNEAQ (reference sequence). CDR3 nucleotide sequence: TGTGCCAGCAGCTTCGCCGGCTTAGGCAATGAGCAGTTCTTC. The encoded protein is CASSFAGLGNEQFF.

This chain links TRBV30 with TRBJ2-1; 8 bases line up with TRBD2. This CDR3 spans 13 amino acids. From germline, CDR1 is GTSNPN and CDR2 SVGIG (reference sequence). Unmatched junction bases numbered 10, after V lost 6 bases and J lost 9 bases. The CDR3 DNA follows: TGTGCCTGTTCGGAAGCGGGAGAGGGTGAGCAGTTCTTC. Its translation is CACSEAGEGEQFF. Full variable domain (outside the CDR3, taken from reference TRBV30 and TRBJ2-1): SQTIHQWPATLVQPVGSPLSLECTVEGTSNPNLYWYRQAAGRGLQLLFYSVGIGQISSEVPQNLSASRPQDRQFILSSKKLLLSDSGFYLCACSEAGEGEQFFGPGTRLTVL.

This sequence joins TRBV5-6 and TRBJ2-5, with 8 nucleotides matching TRBD2. Germline lookup yields CDR1 SGHDT and CDR2 YYEEEE. The ends lost 3 bases at V and 2 bases at J; junction bases unmatched: 6. This CDR3 is built from 15 residues. DNA for the CDR3: TGTGCCAGCAGCTGGACGACTAGCGTACAAGAGACCCAGTACTTC. It yields the protein CASSWTTSVQETQYF.

V is TRBV4-1 and J is TRBJ1-2; tentatively, D is TRBD1 (5 bases). There are 15 residues in the CDR3. V lost 5 bases, J lost 0 bases, and 13 bases lay in between. CDR1 is MGHRA and CDR2 is YSYEKL in the germline V gene. This chain's CDR3 is CASSSARDSNYGYTF. The CDR3 DNA follows: TGCGCCAGCAGCTCCGCTCGGGACTCTAACTATGGCTACACCTTC.

This clonotype was recorded a few times. For the CDR3, the DNA is TGTGCCAGCAGGCAAACAGGGGGCCGCGGGGAGACCCAGTACTTC. It translates to CASRQTGGRGETQYF. The chain joins TRBV2 to TRBJ2-5; 9 positions agree with TRBD1. V was pared by 6 bases and J by 5 bases, with 10 bases of the junction left unmatched. The CDR3 consists of 15 residues. The germline CDR1 and CDR2 sequences are SNHLY and FYNNEI.

The chain has TRBV4-1 and TRBJ1-6; no clear D gene. The CDR3 is 15 residues long. V was pared by 3 bases and J by 5 bases, with 11 bases between. The germline V gene encodes CDR1 MGHRA and CDR2 YSYEKL. CDR3 DNA: TGCGCCAGCAGCCACGGTATGCCCAATAATTCACCCCTCCACTTT. Protein sequence: CASSHGMPNNSPLHF.